Sequencing of this TCR beta chain was carried out in a study of cytomegalovirus exposure and HLA in healthy donors. The V and J ends lost 4 bases and 5 bases, in that order; junction bases with no gene match: 2. Germline V gene data show CDR1 as SGHDT and CDR2 as YYEEEE. This CDR3 comprises 13 residues. The PCR had 60 Vbeta and 13 Jbeta primers. Using immunoSEQ multiplex PCR, the repertoire was profiled, and TCRdb retains in-frame clones only, with some absent. The sample lists 150,000 to 180,000 clones, roughly 77% occurring once. The sample was PBMCs. The sequence came from a man aged 25-45 years in good health and CMV-seropositive. The V gene is TRBV5-6, the J gene TRBJ1-3; the match to TRBD1 covers 8 bases. CDR3 nucleotide sequence: TGTGCCAGCAGCCGGACAGGGAGAAACACCATATATTTT. Protein product: CASSRTGRNTIYF.